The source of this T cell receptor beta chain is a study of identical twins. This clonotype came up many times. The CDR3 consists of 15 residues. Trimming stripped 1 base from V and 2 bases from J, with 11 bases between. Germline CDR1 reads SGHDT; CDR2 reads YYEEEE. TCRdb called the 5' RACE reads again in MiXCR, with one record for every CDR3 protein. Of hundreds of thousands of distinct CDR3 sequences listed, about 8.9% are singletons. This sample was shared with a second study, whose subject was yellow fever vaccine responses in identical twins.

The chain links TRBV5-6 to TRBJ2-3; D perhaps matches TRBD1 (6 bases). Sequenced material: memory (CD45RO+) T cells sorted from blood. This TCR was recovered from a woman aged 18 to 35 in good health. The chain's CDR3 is CASSLSGVLTDTQYF. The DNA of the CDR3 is TGTGCCAGCAGCTTGTCAGGGGTGCTCACAGATACGCAGTATTTT.